Each of the 17 T cell receptor delta chains below was sequenced from the same sample in a study of gamma-delta chains in newborns, infants, children. TCRdb reanalysed the reads with CATT. The sample includes 10,000 to 13,000 delta-chain clones, 9% to 10% of them seen just once. The sample taken for sequencing was blood. The receptors were gathered from a child who was a newborn, infant or young child, either healthy, febrile or measles-vaccinated (not recorded which).

The sample holds a few counts of this clone. The junction departs from germline at one end; a sequencing error may be responsible. V is TRDV2 and J is TRDJ3; 7 nucleotides agree with TRDD3. CDR1 is GEAIGNYY, CDR2 EKD, per germline. This CDR3 is built from 19 residues. CDR3: CACDPLVGETSWDTRQMFF. CDR3 DNA sequence: TGTGCCTGTGACCCCCTGGTGGGGGAAACATCCTGGGACACCCGACAAATGTTTTTC.

The rearrangement links TRDV2 to TRDJ3, with 8 bases fitting TRDD3. In germline, CDR1 is GEAIGNYY, CDR2 EKD. The CDR3 sequence is 20 residues long. After removal of 2 bases from V and 2 bases from J, the junction contained 13 bases not matched to a gene. The DNA of the CDR3 is TGTGCCTGTGACAGTACTGGGGGTCTTCTCCTTACCTGGGACACCCGACAGATGTTTTTC. This codes for CACDSTGGLLLTWDTRQMFF.

A word on this clone: This sample includes further DNA sequences coding for the same CDR3. This chain connects TRDV2 to TRDJ1; 8 positions match TRDD3. CDR1 is GEAIGNYY, CDR2 EKD, per germline. V lost 0 bases to trimming and J lost 11 bases; unmatched junction nucleotides: 13. The CDR3 has 15 amino acids. This CDR3 is CACDTLLGDLGELIF. For the CDR3, the DNA is TGTGCCTGTGACACCCTTCTGGGGGACCTCGGGGAGCTCATCTTT.

The chain couples TRDV2 to TRDJ3; 9 bases are a match to TRDD3. Germline CDR1 reads GEAIGNYY; CDR2 reads EKD. The CDR3 extends over 18 amino acids. Germline trimming cut 3 bases from V and 5 bases from J; bases unmatched to any gene: 10. CDR3 sequence reads: CACDAAGGYYRDTRQMFF. The CDR3 DNA is TGTGCCTGTGACGCCGCCGGGGGATACTACCGGGACACCCGACAGATGTTTTTC.

This clone rates as medium-sized. The chain carries TRDV2 and TRDJ2; D possibly corresponds to TRDD3 (6 bases). The V end was cut by 0 bases, the J end by 4 bases, with 35 bases between. CDR1 is GEAIGNYY and CDR2 is EKD in the germline V gene. CDR3 length: 23 amino acids. CDR3 sequence reads: CACDTWNVPGSTDRGSGTAQLFF. DNA for the CDR3: TGTGCCTGTGACACCTGGAACGTCCCCGGCTCTACGGACCGGGGATCGGGGACAGCACAACTCTTCTTT.

About this clone: Other DNA sequences in the same sample also yield this CDR3. V gene TRDV2 combines with J gene TRDJ1, with 12 bases fitting TRDD3. The CDR3 is 18 residues long. Germline CDR1 and CDR2: GEAIGNYY and EKD. V dropped 0 bases and J dropped 0; count of bases not matched to a gene: 7. The CDR3 bases are TGTGCCTGTGACACCGTAGGTCTGGGGGATACGCACACCGATAAACTCATCTTT. Translation gives CACDTVGLGDTHTDKLIF.

The DNA of the CDR3 is TGTGCCTGTGACAAGGTGGGGGATACCGGCGATAAACTCATCTTT. This encodes CACDKVGDTGDKLIF. The chain couples TRDV2 to TRDJ1; 10 bases align to TRDD3. The CDR3 is made up of 15 amino acids. V was pared by 2 bases and J by 4 bases, with 6 bases of the junction left unmatched. Germline-derived CDR1 and CDR2 are GEAIGNYY and EKD.

This clone is medium-sized by share. Distinct nucleotide sequences in the sample also encode this CDR3. This chain's CDR3 is CACDALGDTDKLIF. In nucleotides, the CDR3 is TGTGCCTGTGACGCCCTAGGGGACACCGATAAACTCATCTTT. The chain uses TRDV2 and TRDJ1; D not certain. CDR3 length: 14 residues. Trimming removed 3 bases at V and 0 bases at J, with 10 bases between. Germline assignment: CDR1 GEAIGNYY and CDR2 EKD.

A few counts support this clone. An end of the junction differs from the germline gene, which may be a read error. V usage is TRDV2 and J usage is TRDJ1; possible D gene TRDD3, 6 bases. The length of the CDR3 is 17 residues. CDR1 is GEAIGNYY and CDR2 is EKD in the germline V gene. The CDR3, as DNA: TGTGCCCGTGACCCCCTAACGGGGGACGGCAACACCGATAAACTCATCTTT. Encoded protein: CARDPLTGDGNTDKLIF.

This clone occurred a few times. This chain's CDR3 is CAAALLGWGTTCTDKLIF. The CDR3 nucleotides read TGTGCAGCGGCCCTCCTAGGCTGGGGGACAACCTGCACCGATAAACTCATCTTT. The chain is built from TRAV29/DV5 and TRDJ1, with 8 bases lining up with TRDD3. Germline V lookup: CDR1 NSMFDY, CDR2 ISSIKDK. The CDR3 spans 18 residues. V lost 5 bases, J lost 1 base, and 19 bases stayed unmatched.

This sequence joins TRDV1 and TRDJ1; perhaps TRDD3 as D (6 bases). Germline V lookup: CDR1 TSWWSYY, CDR2 QGS. Trimming cost V 1 base and J 0 bases, with 45 bases left between them. This CDR3 is built from 27 residues. The CDR3 sequence is CALGERWNFTFSDGTHWVLGYTDKLIF. Written as DNA, the CDR3 is TGTGCTCTTGGGGAACGATGGAACTTCACTTTTAGTGACGGGACGCACTGGGTTCTAGGGTACACCGATAAACTCATCTTT.

Within the sample, this clone is medium-sized. The chain joins TRDV1 to TRDJ1; D remains ambiguous. The CDR3 loop spans 17 amino acids. CDR1 TSWWSYY and CDR2 QGS come from the germline V gene. V was cut by 0 bases and J by 6 bases, with 20 bases left in between. The CDR3 spells CALGELETGLTCYKLIF. The CDR3 region has the DNA TGTGCTCTTGGGGAACTAGAAACGGGGCTTACGTGCTATAAACTCATCTTT.

The chain joins TRDV2 to TRDJ1; 13 bases fit TRDD3. Germline CDR1 and CDR2: GEAIGNYY and EKD. V trimming: 1 base; J trimming: 1 base; junction bases outside the gene matches: 8. This CDR3 has 18 residues. The CDR3 spells CACDTPVLGDTTTDKLIF. For the CDR3, the DNA is TGTGCCTGTGACACTCCAGTACTGGGGGATACGACCACCGATAAACTCATCTTT.

This clone turned up a few times. This rearrangement joins TRDV2 to TRDJ1; tentatively, D is TRDD3 (5 bases). Germline CDR1 is GEAIGNYY and CDR2 is EKD. The CDR3 spans 14 residues. The ends were cut back, 0 bases at V and 1 base at J, with 8 bases in the middle. Here the CDR3 reads CACDTVLVTDKLIF. The CDR3 region has the DNA TGTGCCTGTGACACCGTACTGGTCACCGATAAACTCATCTTT.

This clone is medium-sized (0.01 to 0.1%). The chain uses TRDV2 and TRDJ1, with D perhaps TRDD2 or TRDD3 (5 bases each). V was shortened by 1 base and J by 0 bases, with 23 bases between the two germline ends. CDR1 and CDR2 from the germline V gene are GEAIGNYY and EKD. The CDR3 extends over 19 amino acids. The CDR3 region is CACDTMPTRGISYTDKLIF. The CDR3 DNA is TGTGCCTGTGACACAATGCCTACCCGAGGGATCTCGTACACCGATAAACTCATCTTT.

Note on this clone: A clone one base away is much larger, so this may be a read error. Other nucleotide sequences from this sample produce the same CDR3. CDR3 coding DNA: TGTGCCTGTGACACCCTCGACTGGGGAAACACGTACACCGATAAACTCATCTTT. Amino acids: CACDTLDWGNTYTDKLIF. The chain links TRDV2 to TRDJ1, with 7 positions matching TRDD3. V gave up 0 bases and J gave up 0 bases; unmatched junction bases: 12. This CDR3 is built from 18 residues. Germline CDR1 GEAIGNYY, CDR2 EKD.

The V gene is TRDV2, the J gene TRDJ3; 10 positions match TRDD3. The germline V gene encodes CDR1 GEAIGNYY and CDR2 EKD. Germline trimming cut 3 bases from V and 0 bases from J; bases unmatched to any gene: 16. The CDR3 has 22 residues. The CDR3 coding sequence is TGTGCCTGTGACCCCCTGGGGGATAGGCGCGCGCCCAACTCCTGGGACACCCGACAGATGTTTTTC. The encoded protein is CACDPLGDRRAPNSWDTRQMFF.